The 20 T cell receptor beta chains below all came from one sample that was sequenced in a study of cytomegalovirus exposure and HLA in healthy donors. Clones were read by immunoSEQ multiplex PCR, and TCRdb kept only the in-frame ones, dropping some. This table has some 130,000 clones, roughly nine tenths appearing once. Sequencing used PBMCs. These receptors came from a woman between 18 and 29 years old in good health and CMV-seronegative.

The genes are TRBV7-9 and TRBJ2-7; D might be TRBD2 (6 bases). The CDR3 runs 13 residues. V lost 3 bases to trimming and J lost 6 bases, with 12 bases between them. CDR1 and CDR2 (germline): SEHNR, FQNEAQ (reference sequence). The CDR3 region is CASSFGLGGEQYF. In nucleotides, the CDR3 is TGTGCCAGCAGCTTTGGGTTGGGGGGCGAGCAGTACTTC.

The J gene is TRBJ2-7, the V gene TRBV6-1; maybe TRBD2 (5 bases). CDR1 MNHNS and CDR2 SASEGT come from the germline V gene. With 4 bases removed from V and 4 bases from J, the gap between germline ends came to 5 bases. The CDR3 extends over 11 amino acids. CDR3 DNA: TGTGCCAGCAGTGCGGGATACGAGCAGTACTTC. As protein: CASSAGYEQYF.

This sequence joins TRBV9 and TRBJ2-2; TRBD1 matches at 8 bases. This CDR3 region has 16 residues. Losses at the gene ends were 9 bases for V and 1 base for J; bases not matched to a gene: 11. Germline CDR1 SGDLS, CDR2 YYNGEE. The CDR3 sequence: CATSQGGTGNTGELFF. The CDR3 nucleotides are TGTGCCACCTCTCAAGGTGGGACAGGGAACACCGGGGAGCTGTTTTTT.

This chain uses TRBV5-1 with TRBJ1-2; 7 bases match TRBD1. J was trimmed by 7 bases and V by 2 bases; bases with no gene match: 5. Germline CDR1 reads SGHRS; CDR2 reads YFSETQ. There are 13 residues in the CDR3. The CDR3, as DNA: TGCGCCAGCAGCTTAGGACAGGCCCCTGGCTACACCTTC. Translating gives CASSLGQAPGYTF.

The chain is built from TRBV6-5 and TRBJ1-5; no reliable D call. V was clipped by 9 bases and J by 0 bases, with 9 bases between them. Germline V gene data show CDR1 as MNHEY and CDR2 as SVGAGI. The CDR3 contains 13 residues. The CDR3 DNA reads as TGTGCCAGTGGACGGGATAGCAATCAGCCCCAGCATTTT. It yields the protein CASGRDSNQPQHF.

This chain links TRBV6-1 with TRBJ2-7; TRBD1 is a possible D gene (6 bases). V lost 5 bases to trimming and J lost 5 bases, with 19 bases between them. This CDR3 has 15 residues. CDR1 and CDR2 from the germline V gene are MNHNS and SASEGT. CDR3 DNA sequence: TGTGCCAGCAGTACCCAGGGGACGTTGGGCCACGAGCAGTACTTC. Amino acids: CASSTQGTLGHEQYF.

This clone has just one count. This chain joins TRBV5-1 and TRBJ2-7; D is uncertain. V lost 2 bases and J 5 bases, leaving 23 bases between the germline ends. CDR3 length: 17 residues. Germline V lookup: CDR1 SGHRS, CDR2 YFSETQ. The CDR3: CASSFDNTPRTSHEQYF. The CDR3 region has the DNA TGCGCCAGCAGCTTTGACAACACTCCAAGAACAAGCCACGAGCAGTACTTC.

CDR3 coding DNA: TGTGCCAGCAGCCATTCCGGAGGCGGGGGGGCCGTCGGGGAGCTGTTTTTT. Its protein product is CASSHSGGGGAVGELFF. V usage is TRBV4-2 and J usage is TRBJ2-2; the match to TRBD2 covers 9 bases. Germline-derived CDR1 and CDR2 are LGHNA and YNFKEQ. V trimming: 3 bases; J trimming: 7 bases; junction bases outside the gene matches: 12. The CDR3 sequence is 17 residues long.

The count of this clone is one. The chain employs TRBV6-6 and TRBJ1-5; TRBD1 matches 7 bases. V was pared by 4 bases and J by 5 bases, with 8 bases of the junction left unmatched. Germline CDR1 MNHNY, CDR2 SVGAGI (reference sequence). The CDR3 has 15 amino acids. The chain's CDR3 is CASSSYDRVYQPQHF. CDR3 sequence (DNA): TGTGCCAGCAGTTCATACGACAGGGTGTATCAGCCCCAGCATTTT.

This clone was found a few times. One end of the junction does not line up with germline, which may come from a read error. The chain employs TRBV10-1 and TRBJ2-7, with 8 bases fitting TRBD1. The CDR3 spans 13 residues. Germline CDR1 and CDR2: WNHNN and SYGVQD (reference sequence). The CDR3 DNA is TGCGCCAGCAGTGAGTCCGGGGGACAGGCGCTACACTTC. This codes for CASSESGGQALHF.

This chain joins TRBV2 and TRBJ2-5, with TRBD2 matching 12 bases. This CDR3 region has 15 residues. Per the germline V gene, CDR1 is SNHLY and CDR2 is FYNNEI. Trimming removed 7 bases from V and 5 bases from J; junction bases left unmatched: 8. CDR3 DNA sequence: TGTGCCAGCAACCCTAGCGGGGGGGCTTGGGAGACCCAGTACTTC. This sequence encodes CASNPSGGAWETQYF.

The rearrangement links TRBV7-9 to TRBJ1-1; D is uncertain. This CDR3 is 12 amino acids long. Trimming removed 5 bases from V and 5 bases from J, with 9 bases in between. Germline loops: CDR1 SEHNR, CDR2 FQNEAQ (reference sequence). CDR3 coding DNA: TGTGCCAGCAGCCTCACGGGGACTGAAGCTTTCTTT. Its translation is CASSLTGTEAFF.

The chain combines TRBV6-5 with TRBJ2-3, with D possibly matching TRBD2 (6 bases). Germline-derived CDR1 and CDR2 are MNHEY and SVGAGI. CDR3 length: 15 amino acids. V lost 2 bases and J 4 bases, leaving 13 bases between the germline ends. The CDR3 spells CASSYAGLRADTQYF. The CDR3 nucleotides read TGTGCCAGCAGTTACGCGGGACTCCGGGCAGATACGCAGTATTTT.

The gene calls are TRBV27 and TRBJ1-4; D ambiguous. CDR3 length equals 14 residues. The ends were cut back, 4 bases at V and 7 bases at J, with 13 bases in the middle. The germline V gene has CDR1 MNHEY and CDR2 SMNVEV (reference sequence). CDR3 residues: CASSSLGGFEKLFF. The CDR3, as DNA: TGTGCCAGCAGTTCCCTCGGAGGGTTTGAAAAACTGTTTTTT.

This clone came up once. The chain joins TRBV2 to TRBJ1-1; D is undetermined. Germline V gives CDR1 SNHLY, CDR2 FYNNEI. Trimming removed 7 bases at V and 4 bases at J, with 13 bases between. This CDR3 has 13 amino acids. Here the CDR3 DNA reads TGTGCCAGCAAGACGGGGTGGACCACTGAAGCTTTCTTT. Translated: CASKTGWTTEAFF.

This chain uses TRBV2 with TRBJ1-6; D gene unclear. The germline CDR1 and CDR2 sequences are SNHLY and FYNNEI. Trimming cost V 6 bases and J 6 bases, with 15 bases left between them. This CDR3 has 15 residues. CDR3 in amino acids: CASRDYDIPNSPLHF. CDR3 in DNA: TGTGCCAGCAGAGATTATGACATTCCTAATTCACCCCTCCACTTT. The variable domain in full, with the rest retrieved from reference TRBV2 and TRBJ1-6, is EPEVTQTPSHQVTQMGQEVILRCVPISNHLYFYWYRQILGQKVEFLVSFYNNEISEKSEIFDDQFSVERPDGSNFTLKIRSTKLEDSAMYFCASRDYDIPNSPLHFGNGTRLTVT.

The gene calls are TRBV7-3 and TRBJ2-1; 8 bases align to TRBD2. CDR3 length: 14 residues. Germline V gene data show CDR1 as SGHTA and CDR2 as FQGTGA. V shed 5 bases, J shed 7 bases, and the junction held 7 bases outside the gene matches. The CDR3 here is CASSPGTSLNEQFF. The CDR3 nucleotides are TGTGCCAGCAGCCCGGGGACTAGTCTGAATGAGCAGTTCTTC.

The V gene is TRBV13, the J gene TRBJ1-1, with 7 bases matching TRBD1. The CDR3 is 14 residues long. In germline, CDR1 is PRHDT, CDR2 FYEKMQ (reference sequence). Trimming at V came to 5 bases and at J to 1 base, leaving 4 bases not matched to a gene. The CDR3 is CASSQDRENTEAFF. The CDR3 DNA is TGTGCCAGCAGCCAAGACAGGGAGAACACTGAAGCTTTCTTT.

CDR3 protein: CASSLEEYRQPQHF. DNA for the CDR3: TGTGCCAGCTCACTCGAAGAATACAGGCAGCCCCAGCATTTT. This rearrangement joins TRBV18 to TRBJ1-5, with a possible D match to TRBD1 (5 bases). V was pared by 4 bases and J by 7 bases, with 14 bases between. CDR3 length: 14 amino acids. Per germline, CDR1 KGHSH and CDR2 LQKENI.

This clone was seen more than once but under ten times. This chain uses TRBV10-2 with TRBJ1-2, with TRBD1 as a possible D gene (6 bases). V gave up 8 bases and J gave up 3 bases, with 10 bases separating them. The CDR3 sequence is 12 residues long. Germline CDR1 reads WSHSY; CDR2 reads SAAADI. This chain's CDR3 is CASWAGDYGYTF. In DNA, the CDR3 is TGCGCCAGCTGGGCAGGGGACTATGGCTACACCTTC.